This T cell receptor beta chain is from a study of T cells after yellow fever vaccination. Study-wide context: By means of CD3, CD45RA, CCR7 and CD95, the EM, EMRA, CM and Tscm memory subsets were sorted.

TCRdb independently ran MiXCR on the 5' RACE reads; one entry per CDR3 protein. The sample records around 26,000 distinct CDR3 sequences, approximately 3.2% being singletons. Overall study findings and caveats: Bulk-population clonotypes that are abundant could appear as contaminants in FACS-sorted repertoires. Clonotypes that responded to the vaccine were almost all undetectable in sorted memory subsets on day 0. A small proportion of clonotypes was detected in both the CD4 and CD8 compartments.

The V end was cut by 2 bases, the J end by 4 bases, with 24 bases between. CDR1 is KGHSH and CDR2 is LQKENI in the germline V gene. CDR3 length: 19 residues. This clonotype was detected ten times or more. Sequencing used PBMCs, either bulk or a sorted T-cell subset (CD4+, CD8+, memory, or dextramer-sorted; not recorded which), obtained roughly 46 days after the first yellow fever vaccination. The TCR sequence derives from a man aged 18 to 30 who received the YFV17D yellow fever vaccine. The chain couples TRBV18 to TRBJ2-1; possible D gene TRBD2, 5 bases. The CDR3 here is CASSPGSGVLDFAYNEQFF. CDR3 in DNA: TGTGCCAGCTCACCAGGGAGTGGGGTGTTGGATTTTGCGTACAATGAGCAGTTCTTC.